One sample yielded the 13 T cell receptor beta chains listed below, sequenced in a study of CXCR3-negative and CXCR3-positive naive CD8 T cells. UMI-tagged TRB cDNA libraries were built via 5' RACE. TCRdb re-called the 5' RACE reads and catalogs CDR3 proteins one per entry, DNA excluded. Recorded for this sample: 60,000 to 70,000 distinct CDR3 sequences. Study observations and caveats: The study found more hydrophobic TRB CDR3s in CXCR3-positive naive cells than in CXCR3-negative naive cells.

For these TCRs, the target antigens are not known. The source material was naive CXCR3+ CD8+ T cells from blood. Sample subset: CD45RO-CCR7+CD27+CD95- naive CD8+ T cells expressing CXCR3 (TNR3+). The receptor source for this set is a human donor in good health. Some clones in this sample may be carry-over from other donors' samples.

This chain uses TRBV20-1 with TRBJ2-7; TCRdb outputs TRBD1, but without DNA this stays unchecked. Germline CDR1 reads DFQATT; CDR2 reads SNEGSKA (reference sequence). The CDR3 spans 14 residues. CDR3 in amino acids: CSARVRARAYEQYF.

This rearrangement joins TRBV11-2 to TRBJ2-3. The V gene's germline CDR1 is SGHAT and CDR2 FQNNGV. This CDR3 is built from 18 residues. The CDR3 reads CASSLTVMAATSTDTQYF.

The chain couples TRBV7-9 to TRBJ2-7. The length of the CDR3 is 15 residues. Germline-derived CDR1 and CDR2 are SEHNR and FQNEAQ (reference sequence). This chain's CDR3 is CASSSSIGNFYEQYF.

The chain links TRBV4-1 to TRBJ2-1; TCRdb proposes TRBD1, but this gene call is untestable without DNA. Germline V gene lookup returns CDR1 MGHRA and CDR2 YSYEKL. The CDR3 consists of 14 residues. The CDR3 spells CASSQAPRGDEQFF.

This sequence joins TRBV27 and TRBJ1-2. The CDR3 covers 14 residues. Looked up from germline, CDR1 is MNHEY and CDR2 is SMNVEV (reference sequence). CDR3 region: CASSPSNLNYGYTF.

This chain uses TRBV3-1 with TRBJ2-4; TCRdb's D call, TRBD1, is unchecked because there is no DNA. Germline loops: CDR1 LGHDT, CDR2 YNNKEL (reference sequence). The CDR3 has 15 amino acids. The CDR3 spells CASTLTRDTKNIQYF.

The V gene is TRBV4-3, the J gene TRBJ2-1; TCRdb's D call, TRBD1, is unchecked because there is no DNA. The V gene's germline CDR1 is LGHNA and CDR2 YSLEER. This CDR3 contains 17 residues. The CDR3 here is CASSLGGGGRSYNEQFF.

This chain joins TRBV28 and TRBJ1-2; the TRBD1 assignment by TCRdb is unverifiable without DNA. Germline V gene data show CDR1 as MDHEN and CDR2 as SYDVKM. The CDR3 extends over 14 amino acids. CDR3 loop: CASSLVGTDYGYTF.

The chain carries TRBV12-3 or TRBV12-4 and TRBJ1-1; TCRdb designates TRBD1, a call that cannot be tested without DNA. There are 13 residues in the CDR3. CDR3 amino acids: CASSMTGNTEAFF.

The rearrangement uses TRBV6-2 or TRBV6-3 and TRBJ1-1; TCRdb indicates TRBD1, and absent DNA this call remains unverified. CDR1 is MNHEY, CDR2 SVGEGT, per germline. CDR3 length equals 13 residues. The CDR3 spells CASTNGGNTEAFF.

The CDR3 region is CAISERFYDNEQFF. The V gene is TRBV10-3, the J gene TRBJ2-1. CDR1 and CDR2 from the germline V gene are ENHRY and SYGVKD. The CDR3 runs 14 residues.

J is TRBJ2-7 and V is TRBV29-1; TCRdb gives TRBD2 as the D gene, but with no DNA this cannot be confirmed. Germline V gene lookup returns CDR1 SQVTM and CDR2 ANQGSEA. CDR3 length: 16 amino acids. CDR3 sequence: CSAGEAGNYSSYEQYF.

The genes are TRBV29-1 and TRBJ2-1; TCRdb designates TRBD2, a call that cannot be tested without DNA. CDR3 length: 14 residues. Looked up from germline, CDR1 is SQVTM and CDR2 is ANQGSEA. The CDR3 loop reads CSVILAGGLYEQFF.